Below, one TCR beta chain is given with its context. This entry comes from a study of blood T cell repertoires in COVID-19. As processed by the authors: Reference gene primer amplification in the assay estimated nucleated cell counts. Only in-frame clones appear in the TCRdb table, and some are missing; sequencing was by immunoSEQ multiplex PCR. V and J calls and clone size are those listed in that table; D and trimming were worked out from the DNA. The top ten hold 6.5% to 7.5% of the sample, which has roughly 68,000 clones, just under 90% seen once. The sample was peripheral blood. This sequence originates from a woman aged 80 or over with active COVID-19.

This chain's CDR3 is CASSGTGISNQPQHF. The CDR3 bases are TGTGCCAGCAGTGGGACAGGGATTAGCAATCAGCCCCAGCATTTT. V usage is TRBV2 and J usage is TRBJ1-5, with 8 bases lining up with TRBD1. From germline, CDR1 is SNHLY and CDR2 FYNNEI. The trim removed 4 bases at V and 0 bases at J, leaving 2 bases unmatched. This CDR3 spans 15 amino acids. The whole variable domain, filled in from reference TRBV2 and TRBJ1-5, reads EPEVTQTPSHQVTQMGQEVILRCVPISNHLYFYWYRQILGQKVEFLVSFYNNEISEKSEIFDDQFSVERPDGSNFTLKIRSTKLEDSAMYFCASSGTGISNQPQHFGDGTRLSIL.